The 25 T cell receptor beta chains in this list originate from one sample, sequenced in a study of post-analysis software for immune sequencing data. Study-level results: Patients used about 5 TRBV segments, including TRBV5-6, TRBV5-1 and TRBV20-1, more often than controls.

Their antigen targets remain unknown. Tagging with unique molecular identifiers was a feature of the TCR beta cDNA libraries. A single record per CDR3 protein comes from TCRdb applying MiXCR to the PCR reads. The sample comprises approximately 630,000 distinct CDR3 sequences, around 60% of which are singletons, and about 11% rests with the top ten. Sequencing was carried out using blood. The receptors shown here come from a girl aged 2-9 years with multiple sclerosis.

The chain uses TRBV11-2 and TRBJ2-3, with D possibly TRBD2 on 6 matching bases. This CDR3 spans 16 amino acids. Germline V gene sequence: CDR1 SGHAT, CDR2 FQNNGV. The V end was cut by 1 base, the J end by 9 bases, with 20 bases between. The chain's CDR3 is CASSLVSTRFSNTQYF. The CDR3 DNA is TGTGCCAGCAGCTTAGTTTCGACTAGGTTTAGCAACACGCAGTATTTT.

CDR3 sequence (DNA): TGTGCCAGCAGTTTAGGACAGGGCTTCAGCAATGAGCAGTTCTTC. Its translation: CASSLGQGFSNEQFF. The genes are TRBV12-3 or TRBV12-4 and TRBJ2-1; 7 bases line up with TRBD1. Trimming at V came to 1 base and at J to 6 bases, leaving 6 bases not matched to a gene. The CDR3 sequence is 15 residues long.

This clonotype was counted a few times. This chain joins TRBV5-1 and TRBJ2-7, with a weak D call TRBD2 (5 bases). The CDR3 is made up of 15 amino acids. Trimming removed 0 bases from V and 0 bases from J, with 10 bases in between. The germline V gene has CDR1 SGHRS and CDR2 YFSETQ. DNA for the CDR3: TGCGCCAGCAGCTTGGGGCTAGCTGACTCCTACGAGCAGTACTTC. Its translation: CASSLGLADSYEQYF. The full variable domain, in which reference TRBV5-1 and TRBJ2-7 provide the parts outside the CDR3, is KAGVTQTPRYLIKTRGQQVTLSCSPISGHRSVSWYQQTPGQGLQFLFEYFSETQRNKGNFPGRFSGRQFSNSRSEMNVSTLELGDSALYLCASSLGLADSYEQYFGPGTRLTVT.

This chain connects TRBV3-1 to TRBJ2-7; 13 bases are shared with TRBD2. This CDR3 is 16 amino acids long. Germline CDR1 is LGHDT and CDR2 is YNNKEL (reference sequence). Trimming removed 1 base from V and 4 bases from J; junction bases left unmatched: 4. CDR3 in DNA: TGTGCCAGCAGCCAAGGGACTAGCGGGAGAAAATACGAGCAGTACTTC. Translation: CASSQGTSGRKYEQYF.

The chain carries TRBV14 and TRBJ1-2; 8 nucleotides line up with TRBD1. After removal of 3 bases from V and 5 bases from J, the junction contained 5 bases not matched to a gene. The V gene's germline CDR1 is SGHDN and CDR2 FVKESK. This CDR3 is built from 14 residues. The CDR3 coding sequence is TGTGCCAGCAGCCAGGGACAGGTTGGGTATGGCTACACCTTC. It specifies CASSQGQVGYGYTF. The full variable domain, rest sourced from reference TRBV14 and TRBJ1-2, is EAGVTQFPSHSVIEKGQTVTLRCDPISGHDNLYWYRRVMGKEIKFLLHFVKESKQDESGMPNNRFLAERTGGTYSTLKVQPAELEDSGVYFCASSQGQVGYGYTFGSGTRLTVV.

This clonotype has only one observation. At one of its ends the junction is not consistent with the germline gene, which may arise from a read error. This chain connects TRBV7-2 to TRBJ2-3, with D possibly called TRBD1 or TRBD2 (5 bases each). The CDR3 is 15 amino acids. CDR1 is SGHTA and CDR2 is FQGNSA in the germline V gene. The CDR3 spells CASSFRGLGADTRYF. CDR3 in DNA: TGTGCCAGCAGCTTTCGGGGCCTCGGGGCAGATACGCGGTATTTT.

This clonotype was detected ten times or more. The chain recombines TRBV5-1 with TRBJ2-5; 14 bases line up with TRBD2. The CDR3 has 16 residues. The trim removed 4 bases at V and 5 bases at J, leaving 7 bases unmatched. Germline V CDR1 and CDR2: SGHRS, YFSETQ. The CDR3 bases are TGCGCCAGCAGCATGGGACTAGCGGGAGTAAGGGAGACCCAGTACTTC. As protein: CASSMGLAGVRETQYF.

This rearrangement joins TRBV4-1 to TRBJ2-7; 8 nucleotides align to TRBD2. The germline CDR1 and CDR2 sequences are MGHRA and YSYEKL. The CDR3 contains 16 residues. With 1 base clipped from V and 4 bases from J, the junction kept 9 bases outside the gene matches. In nucleotides, the CDR3 is TGCGCCAGCAGCCAAGGCCAAACTAGCGGACCTTACGAGCAGTACTTC. This codes for CASSQGQTSGPYEQYF.

The CDR3 bases are TGTGCCACCAGCAACACCGGGACAGTCTATGGCTACACCTTC. Protein product: CATSNTGTVYGYTF. This chain links TRBV15 with TRBJ1-2; 7 bases match TRBD1. V lost 4 bases to trimming and J lost 4 bases; unmatched junction nucleotides: 6. Germline V CDR1 and CDR2: LNHNV, YYDKDF (reference sequence). The CDR3 runs 14 residues.

This clonotype has more than one count but fewer than ten. The CDR3 reads CASSSQAGLAGVLETQYF. In DNA form, the CDR3 reads TGTGCCAGCAGTTCTCAAGCGGGACTAGCGGGAGTCTTGGAGACCCAGTACTTC. The V gene is TRBV6-5, the J gene TRBJ2-5; TRBD2 aligns across 14 bases. The CDR3 is 18 amino acids. The germline V gene has CDR1 MNHEY and CDR2 SVGAGI. V lost 4 bases to trimming and J lost 5 bases; unmatched junction nucleotides: 12.

The chain recombines TRBV29-1 with TRBJ2-7; D might be TRBD1 (6 bases). Trimming shortened V by 7 bases and J by 3 bases, and 19 bases separated the two germline ends. Germline values: CDR1 SQVTM, CDR2 ANQGSEA. The CDR3 consists of 14 residues. In DNA form, the CDR3 reads TGCAGCGCCGGTTTCCAGGGGAGATACTACGAGCAGTACTTC. Translation: CSAGFQGRYYEQYF.

This clonotype is a singleton in its sample. This chain connects TRBV6-6 to TRBJ1-1; 8 bases map to TRBD1. V was pared by 5 bases and J by 3 bases, with 11 bases of the junction left unmatched. CDR1 is MNHNY, CDR2 SVGAGI, per germline (reference sequence). The CDR3 runs 16 residues. CDR3 coding DNA: TGTGCCAGCAGTACGCCCAGGGGGCGCGTGTACACTGAAGCTTTCTTT. Its protein is CASSTPRGRVYTEAFF.

This chain uses TRBV12-3 or TRBV12-4 with TRBJ2-5; 9 bases are shared with TRBD2. The CDR3 is made up of 15 amino acids. V trimming: 3 bases; J trimming: 1 base; junction bases outside the gene matches: 3. The CDR3 coding sequence is TGTGCCAGCAGTTTCAGCGGGGGGCCCCAAGAGACCCAGTACTTC. This encodes CASSFSGGPQETQYF.

DNA of the CDR3: TGCAGTGCAGATTCCGACAGGGGCGTCAATGAGCAGTTCTTC. This sequence encodes CSADSDRGVNEQFF. The chain recombines TRBV20-1 with TRBJ2-1; 8 bases agree with TRBD1. There are 14 residues in the CDR3. The J segment lost 6 bases and the V segment lost 6 bases, leaving 10 bases of the junction unmatched. Per germline, CDR1 DFQATT and CDR2 SNEGSKA (reference sequence).

CDR3 in amino acids: CAISGTGTHEQYF. Here the CDR3 DNA reads TGTGCCATCAGCGGGACAGGGACCCACGAGCAGTACTTC. J is TRBJ2-7 and V is TRBV10-3; 9 nucleotides align to TRBD1. CDR1 and CDR2 (germline): ENHRY, SYGVKD. J lost 5 bases, V lost 6 bases, and 5 bases had no gene match. CDR3 length equals 13 residues.

DNA of the CDR3: TGTGCCAGCAGCTTGCCTTCCGTCGGACCCAGCCTTGCAACTAATGAAAAACTGTTTTTT. Amino acids: CASSLPSVGPSLATNEKLFF. The V and J genes are TRBV7-2 and TRBJ1-4; D is undetermined. The CDR3 contains 20 residues. V was trimmed by 3 bases and J by 0 bases, leaving 23 bases between them. The germline V gene encodes CDR1 SGHTA and CDR2 FQGNSA.

The J gene is TRBJ2-3, the V gene TRBV11-2; D gene ambiguous. The CDR3 has 14 amino acids. From germline, CDR1 is SGHAT and CDR2 FQNNGV. Trimming took off 1 base at V and 4 bases at J, with 9 bases between the two ends. The CDR3 region has the DNA TGTGCCAGCAGCTTAGCCCTGCTCGCAGATACGCAGTATTTT. It codes for CASSLALLADTQYF.

The V gene is TRBV20-1, the J gene TRBJ1-5; 8 nucleotides agree with TRBD1. The V and J ends lost 6 bases and 6 bases, in that order; junction bases with no gene match: 7. Germline V CDR1 and CDR2: DFQATT, SNEGSKA (reference sequence). The CDR3 contains 13 residues. The CDR3 nucleotides are TGCAGTGCAAGGGACAGGCCTTTTCAGCCCCAGCATTTT. It specifies CSARDRPFQPQHF.

The J gene is TRBJ1-2, the V gene TRBV12-3 or TRBV12-4; weak D call: TRBD1 (5 bases). The ends were cut back, 0 bases at V and 8 bases at J, with 7 bases in the middle. CDR3 length equals 12 residues. This chain's CDR3 is CASSLAGPGYTF. In DNA form, the CDR3 reads TGTGCCAGCAGTTTAGCGGGACCCGGCTACACCTTC.

The chain is built from TRBV4-2 and TRBJ2-3; 10 nucleotides match TRBD1. V lost 4 bases, J lost 3 bases, and 7 bases stayed unmatched. Germline CDR1 LGHNA, CDR2 YNFKEQ. The CDR3 has 16 amino acids. This CDR3 reads CASSRTTGGLTDTQYF. Here the CDR3 DNA reads TGTGCCAGCAGCCGCACGACAGGGGGCCTTACAGATACGCAGTATTTT.

The V gene is TRBV12-3 or TRBV12-4, the J gene TRBJ2-5; TRBD1 matches at 9 bases. The J segment lost 4 bases and the V segment lost 2 bases, leaving 8 bases of the junction unmatched. This CDR3 comprises 16 residues. The CDR3 loop reads CASSLSPGQGRETQYF. The CDR3 DNA sequence: TGTGCCAGCAGTTTATCCCCGGGACAGGGTAGAGAGACCCAGTACTTC.

This chain links TRBV5-1 with TRBJ2-1; 9 bases line up with TRBD1. V shed 2 bases, J shed 4 bases, and the junction held 4 bases outside the gene matches. This CDR3 region has 15 residues. Germline CDR1 and CDR2: SGHRS and YFSETQ. CDR3 region: CASSLQGAYYNEQFF. The CDR3, as DNA: TGCGCCAGCAGCTTACAGGGGGCGTATTACAATGAGCAGTTCTTC.

The gene calls are TRBV20-1 and TRBJ2-3; a weak D match, TRBD1 (6 bases). This CDR3 has 12 amino acids. The V gene lost 3 bases and the J gene lost 5 bases, with 9 bases spanning the gap. Germline V gives CDR1 DFQATT, CDR2 SNEGSKA (reference sequence). The CDR3 DNA is TGCAGTGCTAGCCGACAGGAAGATACGCAGTATTTT. It translates to CSASRQEDTQYF.

This clonotype was counted only a few times. The chain joins TRBV5-1 to TRBJ2-7, with 8 positions matching TRBD1. This CDR3 has 16 residues. Germline V gene data show CDR1 as SGHRS and CDR2 as YFSETQ. The CDR3 loop reads CANGGTGGLWNDEQYF. The CDR3 coding sequence is TGCGCAAACGGAGGGACAGGCGGTTTGTGGAATGACGAGCAGTACTTC.

This chain connects TRBV7-2 to TRBJ2-4, with 10 bases identical to TRBD1. This CDR3 comprises 15 residues. Unmatched junction bases numbered 7, after V lost 3 bases and J lost 8 bases. CDR1 SGHTA and CDR2 FQGNSA come from the germline V gene. The CDR3 loop reads CASSLGQGLGDIQYF. In nucleotides, the CDR3 is TGTGCCAGCAGCTTGGGACAGGGGCTGGGGGACATTCAGTACTTC. Combining the CDR3 with reference TRBV7-2 and TRBJ2-4 gives the whole variable domain GAGVSQSPSNKVTEKGKDVELRCDPISGHTALYWYRQSLGQGLEFLIYFQGNSAPDKSGLPSDRFSAERTGGSVSTLTIQRTQQEDSAVYLCASSLGQGLGDIQYFGAGTRLSVL.